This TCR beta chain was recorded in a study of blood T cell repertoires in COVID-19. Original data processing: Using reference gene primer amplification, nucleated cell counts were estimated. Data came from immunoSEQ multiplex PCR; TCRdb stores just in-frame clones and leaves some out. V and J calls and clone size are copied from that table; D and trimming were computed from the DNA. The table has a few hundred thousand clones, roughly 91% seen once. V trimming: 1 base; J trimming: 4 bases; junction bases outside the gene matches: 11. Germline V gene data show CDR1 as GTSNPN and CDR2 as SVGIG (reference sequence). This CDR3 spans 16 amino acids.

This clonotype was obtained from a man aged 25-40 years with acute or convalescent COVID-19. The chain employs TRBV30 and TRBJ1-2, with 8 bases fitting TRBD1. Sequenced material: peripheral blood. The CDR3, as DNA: TGTGCCTGGAGTGGGCCCGGACAGGGAAGGTTCTATGGCTACACCTTC. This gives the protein CAWSGPGQGRFYGYTF.